This TCR beta chain comes out of a study of blood T cell repertoires in COVID-19. The CDR3 runs to 13 residues. The V end was cut by 0 bases, the J end by 7 bases, with 6 bases between. Germline assignment: CDR1 KGHDR and CDR2 SFDVKD. Authors' processing steps: Estimated nucleated cell counts came from reference gene primer amplification. The table came from immunoSEQ multiplex PCR; TCRdb's copy has only in-frame clones and leaves some out. That table supplies the V and J calls and clone size; D and trimming were determined from the DNA. The table includes 250,000 to 300,000 clones, about 90% detected once.

This sequence originates from a woman between 25 and 40 years old with COVID-19, enrolled during active disease. Sequences were obtained from peripheral blood. The chain has TRBV24-1 and TRBJ1-5; D is uncertain. CDR3 in amino acids: CATSDLAGQPQHF. CDR3 DNA: TGTGCCACCAGTGATTTGGCAGGCCAGCCCCAGCATTTT.